The clone carrying this TCR beta chain was seen once. The antigen is undetermined. This entry belongs to a study of T cell responses to AZD1222 COVID-19 vaccine. Study overall: Second-dose intervals near 4 or 12 weeks were combined. Study outcomes and limitations: A reported finding is that nearly half of spike-specific TCRs target unmutated variant regions. The sample set comprised mostly white British donors with more females, and clonal diversity was possibly underestimated. Two doses of AZD1222 preceded a rise in Spike-specific TCR breadth and depth.

Only in-frame clones appear in the TCRdb table, and some are missing; sequencing was by immunoSEQ multiplex PCR. The sample has tens of thousands of clones; 90% are singletons. Trimming left V 3 bases short and J 1 base short, with 14 bases between. The CDR3 runs 15 residues. Per germline, CDR1 SGDLS and CDR2 YYNGEE. The sample in question was peripheral blood, obtained on day 0 of AZD1222 vaccination. The V and J genes are TRBV9 and TRBJ2-7; a possible D gene is TRBD1 (6 bases). The sequence was collected from an adult in good health. The CDR3 DNA reads TGTGCCAGCAGCGCGAAACAGGGCAGGTCCTACGAGCAGTACTTC. The encoded protein is CASSAKQGRSYEQYF.